The next 17 T cell receptor beta chains were all read from a single sample in a study of blood T cell repertoires in COVID-19. Measured with immunoSEQ multiplex PCR; TCRdb has only the in-frame clones, and not every one. The sample lists nearly 110,000 clones, about 90% occurring once. Source material: peripheral blood. These receptors all stem from a man in his forties with active or convalescent COVID-19.

The rearrangement links TRBV18 to TRBJ2-7, with D possibly TRBD1 on 5 matching bases. CDR1 is KGHSH and CDR2 is LQKENI in the germline V gene. The V end lost 4 bases, the J end lost 4 bases, and 17 bases lay between the germline ends. The CDR3 extends over 15 amino acids. The CDR3 spells CASSQRQPPRYEQYF. CDR3 nucleotide sequence: TGTGCCAGCTCACAACGACAGCCCCCGAGGTACGAGCAGTACTTC. The full variable domain, with the rest looked up from reference TRBV18 and TRBJ2-7, is NAGVMQNPRHLVRRRGQEARLRCSPMKGHSHVYWYRQLPEEGLKFMVYLQKENIIDESGMPKERFSAEFPKEGPSILRIQQVVRGDSAAYFCASSQRQPPRYEQYFGPGTRLTVT.

This chain uses TRBV18 with TRBJ2-7, with 10 bases matching TRBD1. CDR1 is KGHSH, CDR2 LQKENI, per germline. The CDR3 runs 14 residues. With V trimmed by 5 bases and J by 3 bases, 4 bases remained unmatched. CDR3 residues: CASSIGQGVYEQYF. The CDR3, as DNA: TGTGCCAGCTCAATCGGACAGGGGGTCTACGAGCAGTACTTC.

The chain is built from TRBV5-6 and TRBJ2-5, with D possibly TRBD1 on 6 matching bases. There are 15 residues in the CDR3. Trimming removed 3 bases from V and 4 bases from J, with 16 bases in between. Germline V lookup: CDR1 SGHDT, CDR2 YYEEEE. CDR3 sequence (DNA): TGTGCCAGCAGCTGGGGACACGGGTTGGGAGAGACCCAGTACTTC. It codes for CASSWGHGLGETQYF.

CDR3: CASSRQGSYEQYF. DNA of the CDR3: TGTGCCAGCAGTCGACAGGGCTCTTACGAGCAGTACTTC. This rearrangement joins TRBV6-6 to TRBJ2-7; 7 bases match TRBD1. Germline V lookup: CDR1 MNHNY, CDR2 SVGAGI (reference sequence). Losses at the gene ends were 5 bases for V and 4 bases for J; bases not matched to a gene: 5. The CDR3 is 13 residues long.

The chain joins TRBV7-9 to TRBJ2-7; D is possibly TRBD2 (6 bases). Germline CDR1 reads SEHNR; CDR2 reads FQNEAQ (reference sequence). The V and J ends lost 8 bases and 3 bases respectively, with 17 bases between them. There are 14 residues in the CDR3. CDR3 region: CASHLGGLNYEQYF. The CDR3 region has the DNA TGTGCCAGCCACCTGGGGGGACTGAACTACGAGCAGTACTTC.

The CDR3 loop is CASSKAGGIGDEQFF. CDR3 bases: TGTGCCAGTAGTAAGGCGGGAGGGATCGGGGATGAGCAGTTCTTC. The chain employs TRBV19 and TRBJ2-1, with TRBD2 matching over 9 bases. Germline CDR1 and CDR2: LNHDA and SQIVND (reference sequence). Unmatched junction bases numbered 9, after V lost 4 bases and J lost 8 bases. The CDR3 totals 15 residues.

V gene TRBV5-6 combines with J gene TRBJ2-1; the D gene is possibly TRBD2 (5 bases). This CDR3 has 14 amino acids. CDR1 is SGHDT, CDR2 YYEEEE, per germline. The germline V and J ends were trimmed by 0 bases and 4 bases, with 8 bases remaining between them. The DNA for the CDR3 is TGTGCCAGCAGCTTGGGTCGGGGTTACAATGAGCAGTTCTTC. Translated: CASSLGRGYNEQFF.

V usage is TRBV11-2 and J usage is TRBJ2-5; 8 nucleotides match TRBD1. The CDR3 has 15 amino acids. After removal of 5 bases from V and 4 bases from J, the junction contained 9 bases not matched to a gene. Germline V gene sequence: CDR1 SGHAT, CDR2 FQNNGV. CDR3 in DNA: TGTGCCAGCAGCCCAACAGGGGGTTTGGGAGAGACCCAGTACTTC. Its translation: CASSPTGGLGETQYF. Complete variable domain (other parts from reference TRBV11-2 and TRBJ2-5): EAGVAQSPRYKIIEKRQSVAFWCNPISGHATLYWYQQILGQGPKLLIQFQNNGVVDDSQLPKDRFSAERLKGVDSTLKIQPAKLEDSAVYLCASSPTGGLGETQYFGPGTRLLVL.

This rearrangement joins TRBV12-5 to TRBJ2-1, with TRBD2 matching over 10 bases. Germline CDR1 reads LGHNT; CDR2 reads FRNRAP. After removal of 5 bases from V and 10 bases from J, the junction contained 11 bases not matched to a gene. The CDR3 is 15 residues long. In nucleotides, the CDR3 is TGTGCTAGTGGTCGGGGTCTAGCGGGAGAGTACGAGCAGTTCTTC. Translated, it gives CASGRGLAGEYEQFF.

The gene calls are TRBV15 and TRBJ1-1, with D perhaps matching TRBD1 (6 bases). V was clipped by 4 bases and J by 1 base, with 10 bases between them. Germline V gene sequence: CDR1 LNHNV, CDR2 YYDKDF (reference sequence). The CDR3 runs to 14 residues. In nucleotides, the CDR3 is TGTGCCACCAGCACTTGGACAGAGAACACTGAAGCTTTCTTT. Amino acids: CATSTWTENTEAFF.

This clone was picked up one time. The chain combines TRBV11-2 with TRBJ1-1; D is undetermined. V was clipped by 2 bases and J by 3 bases, with 10 bases between them. CDR1 is SGHAT, CDR2 FQNNGV, per germline. This CDR3 has 14 amino acids. Here the CDR3 reads CASSLFSGDTEAFF. CDR3 coding DNA: TGTGCCAGCAGCTTATTTTCCGGGGACACTGAAGCTTTCTTT.

The chain uses TRBV7-3 and TRBJ2-2; 14 bases agree with TRBD2. Germline V lookup: CDR1 SGHTA, CDR2 FQGTGA. Trimming took 3 bases from V and 6 from J; bases not matched to a gene: 9. This CDR3 contains 18 residues. CDR3 nucleotides: TGTGCCAGCAGCTTGTTACCGGGACTAGCGGGAGTCCCCGGGGAGCTGTTTTTT. Translation: CASSLLPGLAGVPGELFF. The variable domain in full, completed from reference TRBV7-3 and TRBJ2-2, reads GAGVSQTPSNKVTEKGKYVELRCDPISGHTALYWYRQSLGQGPEFLIYFQGTGAADDSGLPNDRFFAVRPEGSVSTLKIQRTERGDSAVYLCASSLLPGLAGVPGELFFGEGSRLTVL.

With regard to this clone: This sample also contains other DNA sequences that code for the same CDR3. V is TRBV5-1 and J is TRBJ1-1; D is uncertain. This CDR3 is 14 amino acids long. V was pared by 0 bases and J by 1 base, with 7 bases between. Germline V gene data show CDR1 as SGHRS and CDR2 as YFSETQ. CDR3 DNA: TGCGCCAGCAGCTTGGGCCAGAAGAACACTGAAGCTTTCTTT. It encodes CASSLGQKNTEAFF.

This chain connects TRBV28 to TRBJ1-2; D remains ambiguous. With 5 bases removed from V and 2 bases from J, the gap between germline ends came to 15 bases. The CDR3 covers 15 residues. Germline CDR1 and CDR2: MDHEN and SYDVKM. In DNA form, the CDR3 reads TGTGCCAGCAGTGTGGACCTCCGAGGGAACTATGGCTACACCTTC. Its protein product is CASSVDLRGNYGYTF.

On this clone: Other DNA sequences of this sample code for an identical CDR3. This chain joins TRBV19 and TRBJ1-5, with D perhaps matching TRBD1 (5 bases). V was clipped by 3 bases and J by 4 bases, with 13 bases between them. CDR1 and CDR2 (germline): LNHDA, SQIVND (reference sequence). The CDR3 sequence is 15 residues long. CDR3 bases: TGTGCCAGTAGTATCGTCGGGGGGGGAAATCAGCCCCAGCATTTT. Protein sequence: CASSIVGGGNQPQHF.

This clone was counted once. The rearrangement links TRBV15 to TRBJ1-3, with D perhaps TRBD1 (5 bases). The CDR3 has 16 residues. CDR1 LNHNV and CDR2 YYDKDF come from the germline V gene (reference sequence). The V end was cut by 0 bases, the J end by 4 bases, with 13 bases between. CDR3 region: CATSRDGGTAGNTIYF. DNA of the CDR3: TGTGCCACCAGCAGAGACGGAGGGACCGCCGGAAACACCATATATTTT.

CDR3 residues: CASRSLSGTGNTGELFF. The DNA for the CDR3 is TGTGCCAGTAGATCTCTTAGCGGGACGGGAAACACCGGGGAGCTGTTTTTT. This chain links TRBV19 with TRBJ2-2, with 8 bases that match TRBD2. The length of the CDR3 is 17 residues. Germline V gene sequence: CDR1 LNHDA, CDR2 SQIVND (reference sequence). The V and J ends lost 6 bases and 2 bases, in that order; junction bases with no gene match: 11.